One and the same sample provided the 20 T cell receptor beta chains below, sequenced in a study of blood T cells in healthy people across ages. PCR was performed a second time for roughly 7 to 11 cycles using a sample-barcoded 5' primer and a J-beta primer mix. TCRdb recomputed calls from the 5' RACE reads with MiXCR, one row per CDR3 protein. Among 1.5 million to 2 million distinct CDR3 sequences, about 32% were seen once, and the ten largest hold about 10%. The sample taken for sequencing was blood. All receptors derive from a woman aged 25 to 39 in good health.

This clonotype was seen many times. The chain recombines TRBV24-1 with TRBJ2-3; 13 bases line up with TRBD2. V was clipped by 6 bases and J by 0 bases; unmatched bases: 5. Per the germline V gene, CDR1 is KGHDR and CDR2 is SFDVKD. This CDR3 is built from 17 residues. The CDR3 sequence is CATSNGLAGVSTDTQYF. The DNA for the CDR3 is TGTGCCACCAGTAACGGACTAGCGGGAGTGAGCACAGATACGCAGTATTTT.

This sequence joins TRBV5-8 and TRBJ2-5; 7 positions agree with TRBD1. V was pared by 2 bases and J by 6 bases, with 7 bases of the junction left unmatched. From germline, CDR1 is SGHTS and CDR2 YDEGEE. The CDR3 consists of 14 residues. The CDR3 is CASSFDRAEKTQYF. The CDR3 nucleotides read TGTGCCAGCAGCTTCGACAGGGCGGAGAAGACCCAGTACTTC. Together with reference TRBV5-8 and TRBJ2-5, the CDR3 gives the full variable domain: EAGVTQSPTHLIKTRGQQATLRCSPISGHTSVYWYQQALGLGLQFLLWYDEGEERNRGNFPPRFSGRQFPNYSSELNVNALELEDSALYLCASSFDRAEKTQYFGPGTRLLVL.

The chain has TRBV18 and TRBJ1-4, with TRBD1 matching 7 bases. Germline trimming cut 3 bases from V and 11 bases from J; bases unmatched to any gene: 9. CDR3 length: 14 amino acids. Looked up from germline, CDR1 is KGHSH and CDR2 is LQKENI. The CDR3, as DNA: TGTGCCAGCTCACCGATTGACAGGGTGGGGAAACTGTTTTTT. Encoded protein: CASSPIDRVGKLFF.

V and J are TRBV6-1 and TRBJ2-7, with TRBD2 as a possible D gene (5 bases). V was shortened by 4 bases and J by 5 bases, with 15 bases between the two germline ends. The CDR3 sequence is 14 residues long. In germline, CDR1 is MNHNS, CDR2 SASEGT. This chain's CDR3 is CASSAERVAHEQYF. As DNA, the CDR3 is TGTGCCAGCAGTGCGGAGAGGGTGGCTCACGAGCAGTACTTC.

The CDR3 DNA reads as TGTGCCAGCAGCCCCGGTCTAGCGGGGGGATCTAGCACAGATACGCAGTATTTT. Translated, it gives CASSPGLAGGSSTDTQYF. V usage is TRBV4-2 and J usage is TRBJ2-3; 11 nucleotides agree with TRBD2. J lost 0 bases, V lost 4 bases, and 9 bases had no gene match. The germline gives CDR1 LGHNA, CDR2 YNFKEQ. There are 18 residues in the CDR3.

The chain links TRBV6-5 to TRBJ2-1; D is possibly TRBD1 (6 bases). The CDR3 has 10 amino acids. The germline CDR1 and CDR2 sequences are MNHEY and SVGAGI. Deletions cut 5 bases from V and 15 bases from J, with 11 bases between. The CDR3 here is CASSHRDLFF. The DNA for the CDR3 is TGTGCCAGCAGTCACAGGGATTTGTTCTTC.

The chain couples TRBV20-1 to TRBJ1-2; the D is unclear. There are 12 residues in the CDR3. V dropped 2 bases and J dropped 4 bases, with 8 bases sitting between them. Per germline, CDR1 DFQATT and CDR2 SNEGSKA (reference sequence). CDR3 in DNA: TGCAGTGCTAGACCCAAGGGCTATGGCTACACCTTC. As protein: CSARPKGYGYTF.

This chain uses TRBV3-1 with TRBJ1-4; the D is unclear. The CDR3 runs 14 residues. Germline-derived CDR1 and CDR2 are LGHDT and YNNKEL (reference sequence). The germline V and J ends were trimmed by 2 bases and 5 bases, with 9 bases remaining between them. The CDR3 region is CASSQIPGNEKLFF. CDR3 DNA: TGTGCCAGCAGCCAAATTCCGGGAAATGAAAAACTGTTTTTT.

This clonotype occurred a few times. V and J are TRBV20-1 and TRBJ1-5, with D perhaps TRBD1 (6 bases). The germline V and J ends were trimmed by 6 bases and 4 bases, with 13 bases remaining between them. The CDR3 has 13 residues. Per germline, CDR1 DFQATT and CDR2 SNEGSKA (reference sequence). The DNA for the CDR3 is TGCAGTGCCCGACAGGTGGATAATCAGCCCCAGCATTTT. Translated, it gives CSARQVDNQPQHF.

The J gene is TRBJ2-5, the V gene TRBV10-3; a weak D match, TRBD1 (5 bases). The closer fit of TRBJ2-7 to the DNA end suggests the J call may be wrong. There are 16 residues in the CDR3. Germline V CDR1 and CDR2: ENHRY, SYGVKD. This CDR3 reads CAISESSVGRYSEQYF. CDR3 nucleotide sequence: TGTGCCATCAGTGAGTCCTCGGTGGGGCGGTATAGCGAGCAGTACTTC.

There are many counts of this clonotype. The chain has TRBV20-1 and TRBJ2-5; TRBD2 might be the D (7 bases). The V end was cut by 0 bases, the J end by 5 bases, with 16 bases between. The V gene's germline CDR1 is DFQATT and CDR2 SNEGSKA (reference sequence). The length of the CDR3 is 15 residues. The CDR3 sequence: CSAREVRGGRETQYF. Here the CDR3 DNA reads TGCAGTGCTAGAGAAGTGAGGGGGGGCCGGGAGACCCAGTACTTC.

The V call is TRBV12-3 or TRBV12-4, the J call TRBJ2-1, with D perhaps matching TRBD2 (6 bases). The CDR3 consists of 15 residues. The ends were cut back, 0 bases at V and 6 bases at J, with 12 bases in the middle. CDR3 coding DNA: TGTGCCAGCAGTTTAGCGGCGGGGAGGCTCAATGAGCAGTTCTTC. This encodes CASSLAAGRLNEQFF.

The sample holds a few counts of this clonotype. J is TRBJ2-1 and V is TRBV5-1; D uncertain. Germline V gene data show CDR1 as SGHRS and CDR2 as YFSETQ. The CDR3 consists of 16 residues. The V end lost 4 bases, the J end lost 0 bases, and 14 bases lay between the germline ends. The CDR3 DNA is TGCGCCAGCAGCCCACCGACGGCGAGCTCCTACAATGAGCAGTTCTTC. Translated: CASSPPTASSYNEQFF. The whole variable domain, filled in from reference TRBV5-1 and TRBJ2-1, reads KAGVTQTPRYLIKTRGQQVTLSCSPISGHRSVSWYQQTPGQGLQFLFEYFSETQRNKGNFPGRFSGRQFSNSRSEMNVSTLELGDSALYLCASSPPTASSYNEQFFGPGTRLTVL.

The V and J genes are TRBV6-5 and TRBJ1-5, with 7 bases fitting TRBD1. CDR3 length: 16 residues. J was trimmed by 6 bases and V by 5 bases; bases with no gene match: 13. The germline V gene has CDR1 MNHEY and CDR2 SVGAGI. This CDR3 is CASSPSGGGGGQPQHF. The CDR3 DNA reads TGTGCCAGCAGTCCCTCTGGAGGGGGCGGAGGTCAGCCCCAGCATTTT.

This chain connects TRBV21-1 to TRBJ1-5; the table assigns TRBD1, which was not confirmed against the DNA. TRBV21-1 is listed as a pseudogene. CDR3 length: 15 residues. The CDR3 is CASGGTGRRNQPQHF. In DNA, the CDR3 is TGTGCCAGTGGGGGAACAGGGAGGCGCAATCAGCCCCAGCATTTT.

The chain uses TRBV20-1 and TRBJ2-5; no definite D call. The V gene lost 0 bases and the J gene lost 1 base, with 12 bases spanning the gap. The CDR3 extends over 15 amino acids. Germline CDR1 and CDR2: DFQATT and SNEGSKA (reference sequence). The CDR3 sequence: CSARDLKHSQETQYF. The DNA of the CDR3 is TGCAGTGCTAGAGATCTGAAGCACAGCCAAGAGACCCAGTACTTC.

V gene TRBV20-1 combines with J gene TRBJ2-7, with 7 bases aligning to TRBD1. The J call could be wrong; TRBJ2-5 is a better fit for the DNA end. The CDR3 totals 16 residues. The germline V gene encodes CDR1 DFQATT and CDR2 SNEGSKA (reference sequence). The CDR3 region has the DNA TGCAGTGCTAGAGAGAGCGACAGGGCGGCTAAAGAGACCCAGTACTTC. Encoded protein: CSARESDRAAKETQYF.

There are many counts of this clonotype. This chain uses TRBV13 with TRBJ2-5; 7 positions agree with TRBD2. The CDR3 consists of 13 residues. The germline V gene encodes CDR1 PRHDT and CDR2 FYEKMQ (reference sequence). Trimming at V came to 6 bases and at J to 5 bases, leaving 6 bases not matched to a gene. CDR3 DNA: TGTGCCAGCAGAACGAGGGGAGGGGAGACCCAGTACTTC. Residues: CASRTRGGETQYF.

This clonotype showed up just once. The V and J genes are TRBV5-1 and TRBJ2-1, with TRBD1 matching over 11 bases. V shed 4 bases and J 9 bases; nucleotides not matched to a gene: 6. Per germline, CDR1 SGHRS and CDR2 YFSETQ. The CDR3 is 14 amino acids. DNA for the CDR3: TGCGCCAGCAGCGAGGGGACAGGGGGGGTTGAGCAGTTCTTC. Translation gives CASSEGTGGVEQFF.

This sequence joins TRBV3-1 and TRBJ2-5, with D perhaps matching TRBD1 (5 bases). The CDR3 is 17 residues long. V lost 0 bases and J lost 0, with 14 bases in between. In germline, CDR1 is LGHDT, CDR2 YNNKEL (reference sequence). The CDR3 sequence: CASSQDQGTAYQETQYF. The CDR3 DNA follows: TGTGCCAGCAGCCAAGATCAGGGCACGGCATACCAAGAGACCCAGTACTTC.